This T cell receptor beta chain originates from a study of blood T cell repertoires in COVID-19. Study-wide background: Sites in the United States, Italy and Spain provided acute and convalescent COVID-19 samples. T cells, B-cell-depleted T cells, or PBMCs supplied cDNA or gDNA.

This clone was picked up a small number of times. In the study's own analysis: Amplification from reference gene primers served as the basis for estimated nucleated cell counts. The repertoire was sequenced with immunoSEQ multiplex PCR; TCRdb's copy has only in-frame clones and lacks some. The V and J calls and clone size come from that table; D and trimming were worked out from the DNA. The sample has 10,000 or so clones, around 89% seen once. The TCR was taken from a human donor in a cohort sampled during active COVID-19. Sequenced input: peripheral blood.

The CDR3 region has the DNA TGCGCCAGCAGCCAGGACACAGGGGAATGGTTGAACACTGAAGCTTTCTTT. Translating it yields CASSQDTGEWLNTEAFF. This rearrangement joins TRBV4-1 to TRBJ1-1; 7 bases align to TRBD1. J gave up 0 bases and V 3 bases, and 10 bases lay outside the gene matches. The CDR3 loop spans 17 amino acids. Germline CDR1 reads MGHRA; CDR2 reads YSYEKL.